A single sample gave rise to the 21 T cell receptor beta chains below, sequenced in a study of human T cells and chemical hapten exposure. From the RACE reads, TCRdb called clonotypes with MiXCR, one entry per CDR3 protein. The data show 99,000 or so distinct CDR3 sequences, 11% seen once. The time point is: pre-sensitization, week 0. The treatment denotes: therapeutic diphenylcyclopropenone sensitization with weekly scalp DPC. Sequencing was performed on whole blood, taken in connection with sensitization to the hapten diphenylcyclopropenone (DPC). The receptors here all came from an older woman with alopecia areata. Some clones in this sample may be carry-over from other donors' samples.

In this sample, this clonotype turned up many times. The rearrangement uses TRBV20-1 and TRBJ1-1; TRBD1 matches 12 bases. The J segment lost 4 bases and the V segment lost 2 bases, leaving 8 bases of the junction unmatched. Germline V gives CDR1 DFQATT, CDR2 SNEGSKA (reference sequence). CDR3 length equals 16 residues. CDR3 coding DNA: TGCAGTGCTAGACCTATTGAGGGACAGGGGGCCACTGAAGCTTTCTTT. Translation gives CSARPIEGQGATEAFF.

This clonotype was detected only a few times. The rearrangement links TRBV5-1 to TRBJ2-2; 7 bases line up with TRBD1. The V gene end was trimmed by 0 bases and the J gene end by 5 bases; junction bases not matched to a gene: 7. Germline values: CDR1 SGHRS, CDR2 YFSETQ. The CDR3 totals 16 residues. The CDR3 DNA follows: TGCGCCAGCAGCTTGGAGGCAGGGGGACGGACCGGGGAGCTGTTTTTT. This encodes CASSLEAGGRTGELFF.

This clonotype appeared a few times. The chain recombines TRBV7-9 with TRBJ1-1, with 7 bases aligning to TRBD1. V was clipped by 1 base and J by 5 bases; unmatched bases: 1. Germline CDR1 is SEHNR and CDR2 is FQNEAQ (reference sequence). The CDR3 length is 13 residues. The CDR3 region has the DNA TGTGCCAGCAGCTTAGAGACAGGGACTGAAGCTTTCTTT. Its protein is CASSLETGTEAFF.

At least ten counts were recorded for this clonotype. The rearrangement uses TRBV29-1 and TRBJ2-2, with 13 bases that match TRBD2. Germline CDR1 SQVTM, CDR2 ANQGSEA. The CDR3 is made up of 16 amino acids. Germline trimming cut 5 bases from V and 7 bases from J; bases unmatched to any gene: 10. Written as DNA, the CDR3 is TGCAGCGTTCTCCCTGGACTAGCGGGGGAGGTCGGGGAGCTGTTTTTT. The encoded protein is CSVLPGLAGEVGELFF.

This clonotype turned up a few times. The gene calls are TRBV10-1 and TRBJ2-1, with no clear D. Germline V gene data show CDR1 as WNHNN and CDR2 as SYGVQD (reference sequence). The CDR3 contains 14 residues. Trimming took off 0 bases at V and 11 bases at J, with 14 bases between the two ends. Here the CDR3 reads CASSESSSSLQQFF. In DNA, the CDR3 is TGCGCCAGCAGTGAGTCCAGTTCGAGCTTGCAGCAGTTCTTC.

This clonotype has ten or more counts. V usage is TRBV7-3 and J usage is TRBJ1-1; D is unresolved. This CDR3 contains 12 residues. From germline, CDR1 is SGHTA and CDR2 FQGTGA. V was cut by 3 bases and J by 6 bases, with 8 bases left in between. The CDR3 DNA is TGTGCCAGCAGCTTCAGACGGGCTGAAGCTTTCTTT. It is translated as CASSFRRAEAFF.

This clonotype was observed at least ten times. V is TRBV29-1 and J is TRBJ1-5; 7 positions match TRBD1. V lost 4 bases, J lost 2 bases, and 2 bases stayed unmatched. Germline V gives CDR1 SQVTM, CDR2 ANQGSEA. CDR3 length: 13 amino acids. The CDR3 reads CSVGQGGNQPQHF. The CDR3 DNA follows: TGCAGCGTTGGACAGGGCGGCAATCAGCCCCAGCATTTT.

About this clonotype itself: It may be a read error: a sequence one base away is much more abundant. The genes are TRBV7-6 and TRBJ2-3; TRBD2 is a possible D gene (6 bases). Germline-derived CDR1 and CDR2 are SGHVS and FNYEAQ. The CDR3 sequence is 16 residues long. Here the CDR3 DNA reads TGTGCCGGCAGCCCCCAGCGGGCGCATGGGGCAGATACGCAGTATTTT. Protein sequence: CAGSPQRAHGADTQYF.

This clonotype was seen ten or more times. This chain uses TRBV10-2 with TRBJ2-5, with TRBD1 as a possible D gene (6 bases). The ends were cut back, 7 bases at V and 1 base at J, with 13 bases in the middle. This CDR3 is built from 14 residues. Per the germline V gene, CDR1 is WSHSY and CDR2 is SAAADI. The CDR3 DNA follows: TGCGCCAGCAATACGGGGACATCCCAAGAGACCCAGTACTTC. Translating gives CASNTGTSQETQYF.

In this sample, this clonotype turned up many times. The chain is built from TRBV6-5 and TRBJ2-3; D may be TRBD1 (6 bases). CDR3 length equals 16 residues. Trimming shortened V by 2 bases and J by 2 bases, and 14 bases separated the two germline ends. CDR1 is MNHEY and CDR2 is SVGAGI in the germline V gene. DNA of the CDR3: TGTGCCAGCAGTTACGCCGCGACAGGAAACACAGATACGCAGTATTTT. It encodes CASSYAATGNTDTQYF.

This clonotype was observed once. The genes are TRBV7-2 and TRBJ2-7, with 13 bases fitting TRBD2. J was trimmed by 0 bases and V by 3 bases; bases with no gene match: 8. Germline V gene sequence: CDR1 SGHTA, CDR2 FQGNSA. The CDR3 contains 18 residues. In nucleotides, the CDR3 is TGTGCCAGCAGCTTTGGACTAGCGGGGGCCAACCCCTCCTACGAGCAGTACTTC. Amino acids: CASSFGLAGANPSYEQYF.

The chain has TRBV12-3 or TRBV12-4 and TRBJ2-2, with TRBD1 as a possible D gene (5 bases). The ends were cut back, 3 bases at V and 1 base at J, with 9 bases in the middle. The CDR3 loop spans 15 amino acids. The CDR3 protein is CASSFLQENTGELFF. CDR3 sequence (DNA): TGTGCCAGCAGTTTTTTACAGGAGAACACCGGGGAGCTGTTTTTT.

This clonotype was detected only a few times. This chain links TRBV29-1 with TRBJ2-4, with 10 positions matching TRBD2. Trimming removed 6 bases from V and 6 bases from J; junction bases left unmatched: 11. Germline V gene data show CDR1 as SQVTM and CDR2 as ANQGSEA. The CDR3 extends over 15 amino acids. CDR3 in amino acids: CSVEGTSGERNIQYF. The DNA of the CDR3 is TGCAGCGTCGAGGGTACTAGCGGGGAGAGAAACATTCAGTACTTC.

This clonotype was seen many times. The chain recombines TRBV20-1 with TRBJ2-1; 9 bases fit TRBD1. Germline assignment: CDR1 DFQATT and CDR2 SNEGSKA (reference sequence). V trimming: 2 bases; J trimming: 0 bases; junction bases outside the gene matches: 5. The CDR3 totals 16 residues. DNA for the CDR3: TGCAGTGCTAGACTTAGGACAGGGGTCTCCTACAATGAGCAGTTCTTC. This translates into CSARLRTGVSYNEQFF.

This clonotype was counted many times. The chain joins TRBV10-3 to TRBJ1-2, with no clear D. Germline lookup yields CDR1 ENHRY and CDR2 SYGVKD. Between the trimmed V and J ends, which lost 4 bases and 2 bases, there was a span of 2 bases. The CDR3 extends over 11 amino acids. Here the CDR3 reads CAISANYGYTF. In nucleotides, the CDR3 is TGTGCCATCAGTGCCAACTATGGCTACACCTTC.

This clonotype was seen at least ten times. This chain uses TRBV10-2 with TRBJ1-5; TRBD1 agrees at 7 bases. With V trimmed by 7 bases and J by 2 bases, 5 bases remained unmatched. CDR1 and CDR2 from the germline V gene are WSHSY and SAAADI. The CDR3 runs 14 residues. CDR3 protein: CASTTTGRNQPQHF. In DNA, the CDR3 is TGCGCCAGCACGACGACAGGGCGCAATCAGCCCCAGCATTTT.

This clonotype was seen more than once but under ten times. The chain recombines TRBV18 with TRBJ2-1; 8 bases agree with TRBD1. Germline values: CDR1 KGHSH, CDR2 LQKENI. V dropped 5 bases and J dropped 6; count of bases not matched to a gene: 3. The CDR3 has 13 amino acids. The CDR3 region has the DNA TGTGCCAGCTCAGGCACAGGGGGCAATGAGCAGTTCTTC. It is translated as CASSGTGGNEQFF.

V is TRBV30 and J is TRBJ1-1; 7 positions agree with TRBD1. Germline V gives CDR1 GTSNPN, CDR2 SVGIG (reference sequence). The CDR3 is 13 residues long. Germline trimming cut 0 bases from V and 5 bases from J; bases unmatched to any gene: 3. CDR3 in DNA: TGTGCCTGGAGTGTTACAGGGGATACTGAAGCTTTCTTT. It is translated as CAWSVTGDTEAFF.

This clonotype showed up many times. This CDR3 is CASSWTGAGTNEKLFF. In nucleotides, the CDR3 is TGCGCCAGCAGCTGGACAGGGGCCGGAACTAATGAAAAACTGTTTTTT. This chain uses TRBV5-1 with TRBJ1-4, with 9 bases identical to TRBD1. V was pared by 3 bases and J by 1 base, with 4 bases of the junction left unmatched. Germline V gene lookup returns CDR1 SGHRS and CDR2 YFSETQ. The CDR3 is 16 amino acids.

The sample holds a few counts of this clonotype. The V and J genes are TRBV30 and TRBJ2-7; 9 bases are shared with TRBD2. With 0 bases clipped from V and 2 bases from J, the junction kept 5 bases outside the gene matches. Looked up from germline, CDR1 is GTSNPN and CDR2 is SVGIG (reference sequence). CDR3 length equals 15 residues. CDR3 nucleotides: TGTGCCTGGAGTGTACTGAGCGGGGGGCCCTACGAGCAGTACTTC. Translated, it gives CAWSVLSGGPYEQYF.

The chain carries TRBV10-3 and TRBJ2-5, with 7 bases aligning to TRBD1. Germline lookup yields CDR1 ENHRY and CDR2 SYGVKD. This CDR3 is built from 14 residues. J was trimmed by 2 bases and V by 5 bases; bases with no gene match: 5. The DNA for the CDR3 is TGTGCCATCAGTCCCCGACAGGGTCAAGAGACCCAGTACTTC. Its protein is CAISPRQGQETQYF.